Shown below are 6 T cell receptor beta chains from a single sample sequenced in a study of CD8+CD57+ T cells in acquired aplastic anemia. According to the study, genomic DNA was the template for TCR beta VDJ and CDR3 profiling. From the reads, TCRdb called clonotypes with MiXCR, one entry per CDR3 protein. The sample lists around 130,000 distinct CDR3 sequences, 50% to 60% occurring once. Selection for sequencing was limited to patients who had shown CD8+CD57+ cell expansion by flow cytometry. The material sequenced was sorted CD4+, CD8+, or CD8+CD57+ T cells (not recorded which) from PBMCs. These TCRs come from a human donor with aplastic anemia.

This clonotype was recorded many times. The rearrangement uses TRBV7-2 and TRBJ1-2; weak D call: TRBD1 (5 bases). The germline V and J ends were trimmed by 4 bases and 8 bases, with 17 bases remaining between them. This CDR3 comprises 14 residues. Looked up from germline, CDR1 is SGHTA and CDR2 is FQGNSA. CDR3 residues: CASSYPGIGYGYTF. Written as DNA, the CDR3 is TGTGCCAGCAGCTATCCAGGGATCGGGTACGGCTACACCTTC. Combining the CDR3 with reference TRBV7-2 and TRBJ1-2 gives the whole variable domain GAGVSQSPSNKVTEKGKDVELRCDPISGHTALYWYRQSLGQGLEFLIYFQGNSAPDKSGLPSDRFSAERTGGSVSTLTIQRTQQEDSAVYLCASSYPGIGYGYTFGSGTRLTVV.

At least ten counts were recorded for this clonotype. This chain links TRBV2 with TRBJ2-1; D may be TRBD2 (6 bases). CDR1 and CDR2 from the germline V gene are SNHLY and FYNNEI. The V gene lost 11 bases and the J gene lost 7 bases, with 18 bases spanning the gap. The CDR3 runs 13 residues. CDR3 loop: CAGGAGSGNEQFF. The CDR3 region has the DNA TGTGCCGGAGGGGCGGGAAGTGGGAATGAGCAGTTCTTC.

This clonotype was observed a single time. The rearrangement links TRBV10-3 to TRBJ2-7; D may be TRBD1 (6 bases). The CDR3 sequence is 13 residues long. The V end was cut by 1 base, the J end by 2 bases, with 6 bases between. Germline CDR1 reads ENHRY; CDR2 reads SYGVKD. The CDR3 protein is CAISEWGPYEQYF. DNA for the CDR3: TGTGCCATCAGTGAGTGGGGGCCCTACGAGCAGTACTTC.

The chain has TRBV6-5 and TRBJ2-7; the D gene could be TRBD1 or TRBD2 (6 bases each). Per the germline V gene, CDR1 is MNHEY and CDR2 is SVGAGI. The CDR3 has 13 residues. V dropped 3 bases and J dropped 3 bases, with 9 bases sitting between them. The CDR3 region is CASSYGGLYEQYF. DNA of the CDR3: TGTGCCAGCAGTTATGGGGGGCTCTACGAGCAGTACTTC.

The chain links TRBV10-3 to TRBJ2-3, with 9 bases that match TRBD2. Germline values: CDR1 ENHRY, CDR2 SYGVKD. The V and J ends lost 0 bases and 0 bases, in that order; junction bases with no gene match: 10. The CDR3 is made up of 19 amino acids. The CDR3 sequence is CAISESGLAGALSTDTQYF. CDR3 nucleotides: TGTGCCATCAGTGAGTCGGGGTTAGCGGGGGCGCTGAGCACAGATACGCAGTATTTT.

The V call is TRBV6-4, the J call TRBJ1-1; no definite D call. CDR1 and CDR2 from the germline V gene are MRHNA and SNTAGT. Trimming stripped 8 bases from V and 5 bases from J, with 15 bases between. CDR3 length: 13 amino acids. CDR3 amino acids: CASAKNRWTEAFF. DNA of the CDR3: TGTGCCAGCGCTAAGAACCGGTGGACTGAAGCTTTCTTT.